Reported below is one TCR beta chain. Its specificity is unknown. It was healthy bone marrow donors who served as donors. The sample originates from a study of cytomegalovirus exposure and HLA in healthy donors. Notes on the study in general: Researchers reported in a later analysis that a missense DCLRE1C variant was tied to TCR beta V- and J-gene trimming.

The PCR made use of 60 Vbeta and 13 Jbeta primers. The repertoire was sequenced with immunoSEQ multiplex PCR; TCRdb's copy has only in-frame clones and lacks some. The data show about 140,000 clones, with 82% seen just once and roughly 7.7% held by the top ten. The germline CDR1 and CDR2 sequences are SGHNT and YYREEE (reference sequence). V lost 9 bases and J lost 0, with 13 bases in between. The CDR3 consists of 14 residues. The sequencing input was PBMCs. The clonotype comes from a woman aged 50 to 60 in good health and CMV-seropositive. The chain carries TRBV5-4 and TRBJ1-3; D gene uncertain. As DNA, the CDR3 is TGTGCCACCACGAGCCGGAGCTCTGGAAACACCATATATTTT. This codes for CATTSRSSGNTIYF. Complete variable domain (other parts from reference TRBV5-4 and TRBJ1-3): ETGVTQSPTHLIKTRGQQVTLRCSSQSGHNTVSWYQQALGQGPQFIFQYYREEENGRGNFPPRFSGLQFPNYSSELNVNALELDDSALYLCATTSRSSGNTIYFGEGSWLTVV.